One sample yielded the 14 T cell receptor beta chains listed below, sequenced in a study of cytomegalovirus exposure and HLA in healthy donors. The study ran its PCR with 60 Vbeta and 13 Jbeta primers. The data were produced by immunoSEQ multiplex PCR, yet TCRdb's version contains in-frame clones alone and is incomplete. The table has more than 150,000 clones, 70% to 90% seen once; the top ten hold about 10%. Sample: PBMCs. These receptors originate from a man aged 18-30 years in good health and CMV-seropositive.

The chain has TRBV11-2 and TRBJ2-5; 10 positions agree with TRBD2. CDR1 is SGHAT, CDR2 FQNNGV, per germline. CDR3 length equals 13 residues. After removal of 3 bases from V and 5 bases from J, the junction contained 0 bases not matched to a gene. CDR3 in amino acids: CASSFSGGETQYF. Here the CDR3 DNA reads TGTGCCAGCAGCTTTAGCGGGGGGGAGACCCAGTACTTC.

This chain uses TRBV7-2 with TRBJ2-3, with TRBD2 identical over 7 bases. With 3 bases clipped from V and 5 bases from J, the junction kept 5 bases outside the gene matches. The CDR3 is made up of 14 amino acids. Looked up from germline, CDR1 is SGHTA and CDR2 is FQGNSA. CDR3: CASSLRLAGDTQYF. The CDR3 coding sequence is TGTGCCAGCAGCTTGCGACTAGCCGGAGATACGCAGTATTTT.

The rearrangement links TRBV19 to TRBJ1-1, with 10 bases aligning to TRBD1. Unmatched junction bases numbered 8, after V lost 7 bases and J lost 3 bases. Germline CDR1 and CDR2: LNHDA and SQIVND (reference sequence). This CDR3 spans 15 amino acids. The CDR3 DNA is TGTGCCAGTATCGGACAGGGGGGATTTTACACTGAAGCTTTCTTT. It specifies CASIGQGGFYTEAFF.

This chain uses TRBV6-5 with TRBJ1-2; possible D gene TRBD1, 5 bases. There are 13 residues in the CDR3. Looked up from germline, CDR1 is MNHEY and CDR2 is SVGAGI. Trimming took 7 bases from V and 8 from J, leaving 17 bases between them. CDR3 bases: TGTGCCAGCAAAGGGGCCGCCATCCTCGGCTACACCTTC. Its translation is CASKGAAILGYTF.

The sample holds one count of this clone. The CDR3 loop is CASSLRQGNNSPLHF. CDR3 DNA sequence: TGTGCCAGCAGTCTTCGACAGGGGAATAATTCACCCCTCCACTTT. The chain combines TRBV14 with TRBJ1-6; 8 nucleotides line up with TRBD1. The CDR3 consists of 15 residues. V was pared by 6 bases and J by 5 bases, with 6 bases of the junction left unmatched. CDR1 SGHDN and CDR2 FVKESK come from the germline V gene. Full variable domain (rest looked up from reference TRBV14 and TRBJ1-6): EAGVTQFPSHSVIEKGQTVTLRCDPISGHDNLYWYRRVMGKEIKFLLHFVKESKQDESGMPNNRFLAERTGGTYSTLKVQPAELEDSGVYFCASSLRQGNNSPLHFGNGTRLTVT.

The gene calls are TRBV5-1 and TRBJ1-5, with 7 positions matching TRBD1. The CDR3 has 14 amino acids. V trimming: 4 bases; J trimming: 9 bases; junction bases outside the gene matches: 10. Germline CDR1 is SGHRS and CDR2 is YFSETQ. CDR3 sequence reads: CASSLDRAQGPQHF. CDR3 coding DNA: TGCGCCAGCAGCCTCGACAGGGCCCAGGGGCCCCAGCATTTT.

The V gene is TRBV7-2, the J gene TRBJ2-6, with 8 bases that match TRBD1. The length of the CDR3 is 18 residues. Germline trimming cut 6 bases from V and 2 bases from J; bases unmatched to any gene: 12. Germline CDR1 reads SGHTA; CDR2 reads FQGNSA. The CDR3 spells CASRDRQGYGAGANVLTF. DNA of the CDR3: TGTGCCAGCAGGGACAGACAGGGGTACGGCGCTGGGGCCAACGTCCTGACTTTC.

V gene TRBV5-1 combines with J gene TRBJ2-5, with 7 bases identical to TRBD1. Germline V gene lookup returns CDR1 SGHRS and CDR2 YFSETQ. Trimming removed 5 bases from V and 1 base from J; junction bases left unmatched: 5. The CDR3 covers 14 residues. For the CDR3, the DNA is TGCGCCAGCAGAACACCAGGGGGCCAAGAGACCCAGTACTTC. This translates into CASRTPGGQETQYF.

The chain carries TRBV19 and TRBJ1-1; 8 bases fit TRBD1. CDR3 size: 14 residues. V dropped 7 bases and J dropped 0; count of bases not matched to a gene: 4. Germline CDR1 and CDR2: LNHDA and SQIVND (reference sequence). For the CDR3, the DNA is TGTGCCAGTACCCGGACAGGGTTGAACACTGAAGCTTTCTTT. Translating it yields CASTRTGLNTEAFF. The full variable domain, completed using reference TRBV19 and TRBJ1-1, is DGGITQSPKYLFRKEGQNVTLSCEQNLNHDAMYWYRQDPGQGLRLIYYSQIVNDFQKGDIAEGYSVSREKKESFPLTVTSAQKNPTAFYLCASTRTGLNTEAFFGQGTRLTVV.

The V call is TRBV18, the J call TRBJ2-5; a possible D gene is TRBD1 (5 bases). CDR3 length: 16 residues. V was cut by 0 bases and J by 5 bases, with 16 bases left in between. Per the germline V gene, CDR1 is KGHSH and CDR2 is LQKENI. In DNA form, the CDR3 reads TGTGCCAGCTCACCACCCCGGACATTAGGGCCCGAGACCCAGTACTTC. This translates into CASSPPRTLGPETQYF.

CDR3 in amino acids: CASSIHRGLGETQYF. As DNA, the CDR3 is TGTGCCAGTAGTATACACAGGGGCCTGGGGGAGACCCAGTACTTC. The chain is built from TRBV19 and TRBJ2-5; the match to TRBD1 covers 7 bases. Trimming removed 2 bases from V and 5 bases from J; junction bases left unmatched: 8. There are 15 residues in the CDR3. The germline V gene has CDR1 LNHDA and CDR2 SQIVND (reference sequence). The full variable domain, completed using reference TRBV19 and TRBJ2-5, is DGGITQSPKYLFRKEGQNVTLSCEQNLNHDAMYWYRQDPGQGLRLIYYSQIVNDFQKGDIAEGYSVSREKKESFPLTVTSAQKNPTAFYLCASSIHRGLGETQYFGPGTRLLVL.

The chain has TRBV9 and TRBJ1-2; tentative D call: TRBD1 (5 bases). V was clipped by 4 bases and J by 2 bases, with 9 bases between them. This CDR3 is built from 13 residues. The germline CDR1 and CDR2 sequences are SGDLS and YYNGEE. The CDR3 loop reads CASSTTENYGYTF. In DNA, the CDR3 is TGTGCCAGCAGCACGACAGAGAACTATGGCTACACCTTC.

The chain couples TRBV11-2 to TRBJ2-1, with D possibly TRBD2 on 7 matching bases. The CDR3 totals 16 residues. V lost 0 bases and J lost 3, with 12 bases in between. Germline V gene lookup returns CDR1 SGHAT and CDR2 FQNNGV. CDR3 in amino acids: CASSLEVGGRYNEQFF. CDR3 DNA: TGTGCCAGCAGCTTAGAGGTCGGGGGGCGCTACAATGAGCAGTTCTTC.

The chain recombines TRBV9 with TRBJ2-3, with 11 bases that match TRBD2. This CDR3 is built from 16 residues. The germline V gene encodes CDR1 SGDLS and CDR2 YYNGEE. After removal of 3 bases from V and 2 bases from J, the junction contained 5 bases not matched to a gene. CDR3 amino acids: CASSELAGALTDTQYF. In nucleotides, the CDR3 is TGTGCCAGCAGCGAACTAGCGGGGGCCCTCACAGATACGCAGTATTTT.